Listed here are 21 T cell receptor beta chains from one sample, sequenced in a study of tumor-infiltrating lymphocytes in oesophageal squamous cell carcinoma. TCRdb processed the PCR reads anew with MiXCR; each CDR3 protein has one entry. The data hold under 15,000 distinct CDR3 sequences, with about 54% observed a single time. The specimen sequenced was esophageal tumor tissue. The receptors here all came from a male donor with esophageal squamous cell carcinoma.

The rearrangement links TRBV7-6 to TRBJ2-3; D could derive from TRBD1 or TRBD2 (5 bases each). The CDR3 covers 15 residues. V was pared by 7 bases and J by 0 bases, with 14 bases between. Germline V gene lookup returns CDR1 SGHVS and CDR2 FNYEAQ. The chain's CDR3 is CASTITRGSTDTQYF. CDR3 DNA: TGTGCCAGCACCATTACTAGGGGAAGCACAGATACGCAGTATTTT.

This clonotype was detected only once. The conserved phenylalanine or tryptophan is not found at the CDR3 terminus, so this likely reflects a read error. Because the CDR3's place on the DNA is in doubt, the DNA is left out and the CDR3 is given as listed by TCRdb. V and J are TRBV7-4 and TRBJ2-1; the D call of TRBD2 is as the table states it, not checked on the DNA. The CDR3 region is 19 residues in length, termini included. Germline assignment: CDR1 SGHVT and CDR2 SQSDAQ. CDR3 residues: CASSLRDGTSGNVEQFFGA.

In DNA, the CDR3 is TGTGCCAGCAGCCTTCACAAGACAGGGCTCATCTACAATGAGCAGTTCTTC. Translated: CASSLHKTGLIYNEQFF. The chain joins TRBV7-4 to TRBJ2-1, with 7 bases that match TRBD1. V gave up 5 bases and J gave up 3 bases; unmatched junction bases: 13. The CDR3 covers 17 residues. CDR1 is SGHVT and CDR2 is SQSDAQ in the germline V gene.

This clonotype was observed at least ten times. The CDR3 coding sequence is TGCGCCAGCAGTCCGGACAGGGGGCGCTACAATGAGCAGTTCTTC. It yields the protein CASSPDRGRYNEQFF. The chain has TRBV5-1 and TRBJ2-1, with 11 nucleotides matching TRBD1. J was trimmed by 3 bases and V by 5 bases; bases with no gene match: 4. Looked up from germline, CDR1 is SGHRS and CDR2 is YFSETQ. The CDR3 spans 15 residues. The full variable domain, rest sourced from reference TRBV5-1 and TRBJ2-1, is KAGVTQTPRYLIKTRGQQVTLSCSPISGHRSVSWYQQTPGQGLQFLFEYFSETQRNKGNFPGRFSGRQFSNSRSEMNVSTLELGDSALYLCASSPDRGRYNEQFFGPGTRLTVL.

The chain employs TRBV10-3 and TRBJ1-2; 7 bases map to TRBD1. The CDR3 is 16 amino acids. Germline V gene data show CDR1 as ENHRY and CDR2 as SYGVKD. J was trimmed by 8 bases and V by 0 bases; bases with no gene match: 12. The CDR3 coding sequence is TGTGCCATCAGTGAGTCGGGACAGTCGGGGTCTCAAGGCTACACCTTC. Amino acids: CAISESGQSGSQGYTF.

This clonotype rates as medium-sized (0.01 to 0.1%). This may be a read error: a much more frequent sequence differs by one nucleotide. The chain is built from TRBV7-9 and TRBJ2-5, with 13 bases fitting TRBD2. Trimming cost V 2 bases and J 11 bases; bases outside gene matches: 14. Germline CDR1 is SEHNR and CDR2 is FQNEAQ (reference sequence). The CDR3 loop spans 17 amino acids. The chain's CDR3 is CASSLRDGTSGNVEQYF. CDR3 nucleotide sequence: TGTGCCAGCAGCTTAAGAGACGGGACTAGCGGGAATGTTGAGCAGTACTTC.

The table lists this clonotype with many counts. V and J are TRBV6-1 and TRBJ2-1; TRBD1 matches at 9 bases. The CDR3 is 17 amino acids. CDR1 MNHNS and CDR2 SASEGT come from the germline V gene. The J segment lost 4 bases and the V segment lost 4 bases, leaving 11 bases of the junction unmatched. The CDR3 DNA reads TGTGCCAGCAGTGGCCGACAGGGGGATCGAGGATACAATGAGCAGTTCTTC. This gives the protein CASSGRQGDRGYNEQFF.

The chain uses TRBV7-6 and TRBJ2-6; no firm D call. Germline CDR1 SGHVS, CDR2 FNYEAQ. Trimming pared 1 base from V and 2 bases from J, leaving 9 bases between. The CDR3 runs 16 residues. The CDR3: CASSLGGATGANVLTF. For the CDR3, the DNA is TGTGCCAGCAGCTTAGGAGGAGCGACTGGGGCCAACGTCCTGACTTTC.

The rearrangement joins TRBV6-1 to TRBJ2-1; TRBD2 aligns across 12 bases. The closer fit of TRBJ2-5 to the DNA end suggests the J call may be wrong. The CDR3 consists of 15 residues. Germline lookup yields CDR1 MNHNS and CDR2 SASEGT. The CDR3 DNA reads as TGTGCCAGCAGTAAAACTAGCGGGAGGAAGGAGACCCAGTACTTC. This translates into CASSKTSGRKETQYF.

This clonotype was observed a single time. The CDR3 does not close with the conserved phenylalanine or tryptophan, likely indicating a read error. The DNA is left out, because the CDR3 cannot be placed on it with certainty; the CDR3 is given as TCRdb lists it. The rearrangement uses TRBV4-3 and TRBJ1-6. The CDR3 numbers 14 amino acids, ends counted. Germline CDR1 reads LGHNA; CDR2 reads YSLEER. Here the CDR3 reads CASSQELKPYEQYL.

This clonotype was counted between two and nine times. The chain carries TRBV7-3 and TRBJ2-6; D remains unclear. The V gene lost 2 bases and the J gene lost 0 bases, with 14 bases spanning the gap. The CDR3 sequence is 18 residues long. Germline lookup yields CDR1 SGHTA and CDR2 FQGTGA. For the CDR3, the DNA is TGTGCCAGCAGCTTATATCCCATCTTTAGCTCTGGGGCCAACGTCCTGACTTTC. This codes for CASSLYPIFSSGANVLTF.

This clonotype has ten or more counts. CDR3 in DNA: TGTGCCAGCAGCCCTTGGACTAGCGGGACAGATGAGCAGTTCTTC. Its translation: CASSPWTSGTDEQFF. The V and J genes are TRBV3-1 and TRBJ2-1; 12 bases line up with TRBD2. Germline V gene data show CDR1 as LGHDT and CDR2 as YNNKEL (reference sequence). V dropped 4 bases and J dropped 8; count of bases not matched to a gene: 6. The CDR3 runs to 15 residues.

V usage is TRBV11-2 and J usage is TRBJ2-3; the D is unclear. There are 12 residues in the CDR3. CDR1 and CDR2 (germline): SGHAT, FQNNGV. Between the trimmed V and J ends, which lost 5 bases and 6 bases, there was a span of 9 bases. CDR3 region: CASSREPDTQYF. CDR3 coding DNA: TGTGCCAGCAGCCGTGAGCCGGATACGCAGTATTTT.

Many counts were recorded for this clonotype. The chain combines TRBV5-1 with TRBJ2-5; D ambiguous. V was pared by 4 bases and J by 5 bases, with 9 bases between. Germline assignment: CDR1 SGHRS and CDR2 YFSETQ. The CDR3 consists of 12 residues. CDR3 sequence reads: CASSHTMETQYF. CDR3 nucleotide sequence: TGCGCCAGCAGCCACACAATGGAGACCCAGTACTTC.

The chain couples TRBV5-1 to TRBJ2-7; D is ambiguous. The DNA end favors TRBJ2-1, so the J call may be wrong. CDR3 length equals 13 residues. Germline values: CDR1 SGHRS, CDR2 YFSETQ. CDR3 bases: TGCGCCAGCAGCTTGGCCTTAGTGGATGAGCAGTTCTTC. Translation: CASSLALVDEQFF.

The CDR3 loop reads CASSLNGGLGNTIYF. The DNA of the CDR3 is TGTGCCAGCAGCTTAAATGGGGGGCTTGGAAACACCATATATTTT. The V gene is TRBV7-3, the J gene TRBJ1-3, with D possibly TRBD1 on 6 matching bases. This CDR3 spans 15 amino acids. Trimming removed 1 base from V and 3 bases from J, with 10 bases in between. From germline, CDR1 is SGHTA and CDR2 FQGTGA.

This clonotype has a handful of counts. This chain uses TRBV6-1 with TRBJ2-1; D gene uncertain. Per germline, CDR1 MNHNS and CDR2 SASEGT. This CDR3 is 14 amino acids long. The ends were cut back, 7 bases at V and 7 bases at J, with 17 bases in the middle. CDR3 DNA: TGTGCCAGCATTCGAATGTTATACGGGAATGAGCAGTTCTTC. It translates to CASIRMLYGNEQFF.

With respect to this clonotype: It is likely a read error, because the conserved phenylalanine at the end of the CDR3 is missing. The DNA is left out, because the CDR3 cannot be placed on it with certainty; the CDR3 is given as TCRdb lists it. The genes are TRBV5-5 and TRBJ2-6; the table's D call TRBD1 went unverified against the DNA. Germline V CDR1 and CDR2: SGHKS, YYEKEE (reference sequence). The CDR3 is 9 amino acids in total, end residues counted. The chain's CDR3 is CASSYIGGQ.

The chain couples TRBV6-1 to TRBJ2-1, with D possibly TRBD2 on 6 matching bases. Germline CDR1 and CDR2: MNHNS and SASEGT. V shed 4 bases and J shed 4 bases, with 8 bases lying between them. This CDR3 region has 13 residues. The CDR3 coding sequence is TGTGCCAGCAGTGCCGGGAGATACAATGAGCAGTTCTTC. Its protein is CASSAGRYNEQFF.

By proportion, this clonotype is medium-sized. CDR3 sequence (DNA): TGTGCCAGCAGTATCTCGGGGGGCCCCTACGAGCAGTACTTC. It encodes CASSISGGPYEQYF. V and J are TRBV12-3 or TRBV12-4 and TRBJ2-7, with D tentatively TRBD2 (7 bases). V lost 5 bases, J lost 2 bases, and 13 bases lay in between. CDR3 length: 14 amino acids.

The chain is built from TRBV12-3 or TRBV12-4 and TRBJ1-2; TRBD1 aligns across 8 bases. V was pared by 4 bases and J by 4 bases, with 2 bases of the junction left unmatched. The CDR3 is 13 amino acids. The CDR3 sequence is CASSWTGSYGYTF. The CDR3 region has the DNA TGTGCCAGCAGTTGGACAGGGTCCTATGGCTACACCTTC.